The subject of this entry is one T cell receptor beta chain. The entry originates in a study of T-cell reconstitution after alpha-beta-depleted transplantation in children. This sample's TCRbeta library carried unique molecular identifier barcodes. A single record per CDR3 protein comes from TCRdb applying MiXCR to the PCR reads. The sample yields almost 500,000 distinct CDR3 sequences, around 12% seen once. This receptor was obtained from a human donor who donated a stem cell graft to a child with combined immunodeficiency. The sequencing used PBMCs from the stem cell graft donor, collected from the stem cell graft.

CDR3 nucleotides: TGTGCCAGCAGCCAAGATCGCGGGACATCGCACACAGATACGCAGTATTTT. Translated, it gives CASSQDRGTSHTDTQYF. The chain uses TRBV3-1 and TRBJ2-3; D could derive from TRBD1 or TRBD2 (6 bases each). From germline, CDR1 is LGHDT and CDR2 YNNKEL (reference sequence). This CDR3 comprises 17 residues. Trimming removed 0 bases from V and 2 bases from J, with 15 bases in between.